The T cell receptor beta chain described here comes from a study of technical replicates of blood from a handful of donors. The table came from immunoSEQ multiplex PCR; TCRdb's copy has only in-frame clones and leaves some out. The sample lists tens of thousands of clones, 90% to 95% seen once, with less than 0.3% in the top ten. Sequencing was carried out using T cells isolated from PBMCs. This sequence originates from a human donor in good health.

For the CDR3, the DNA is TGCGCCAGCAGCCCAGGGGGACAGGGGCCCTACGAGCAGTACTTC. It is translated as CASSPGGQGPYEQYF. The J gene is TRBJ2-7, the V gene TRBV5-1; 10 bases are shared with TRBD1. This CDR3 comprises 15 residues. V lost 4 bases to trimming and J lost 2 bases; unmatched junction nucleotides: 6. Germline V gene data show CDR1 as SGHRS and CDR2 as YFSETQ.